What follows are 3 T cell receptor beta chains derived from one specimen sequenced in a study of T-cell memory formation after mild COVID-19. Each CDR3 protein gets one entry after TCRdb re-called the 5' RACE reads with MiXCR. The sample consists of around 340,000 distinct CDR3 sequences, approximately 13% of them appearing once. Sequencing was carried out using PBMCs or a T cell subset sorted from them (not recorded which). The receptor source for this set is a man between 18 and 29 years old who had mild COVID-19 (a few samples of this study predate the infection). Cell type and time point are not known.

V gene TRBV20-1 combines with J gene TRBJ2-5; D ambiguous. Germline assignment: CDR1 DFQATT and CDR2 SNEGSKA (reference sequence). The CDR3 has 15 residues. Trimming removed 0 bases from V and 0 bases from J, with 11 bases in between. CDR3 DNA sequence: TGCAGTGCTAGAGATGCGGCTATCTACCAAGAGACCCAGTACTTC. Translated: CSARDAAIYQETQYF.

This clonotype appeared many times. The CDR3, as DNA: TGTGCCACCAGTGACACCGGACAGGGGGCGGCTTCAGATACGCAGTATTTT. Translated, it gives CATSDTGQGAASDTQYF. V and J are TRBV24-1 and TRBJ2-3; 11 bases map to TRBD1. The CDR3 extends over 17 amino acids. J lost 4 bases, V lost 4 bases, and 9 bases had no gene match. Germline loops: CDR1 KGHDR, CDR2 SFDVKD.

The chain has TRBV7-9 and TRBJ1-3; D not certain. The germline V gene encodes CDR1 SEHNR and CDR2 FQNEAQ (reference sequence). Trimming removed 5 bases from V and 2 bases from J, with 7 bases in between. The CDR3 sequence is 13 residues long. CDR3 in amino acids: CASSPEPGNTIYF. In nucleotides, the CDR3 is TGTGCCAGCAGCCCAGAGCCTGGAAACACCATATATTTT. The full variable domain, with the rest looked up from reference TRBV7-9 and TRBJ1-3, is DTGVSQNPRHKITKRGQNVTFRCDPISEHNRLYWYRQTLGQGPEFLTYFQNEAQLEKSRLLSDRFSAERPKGSFSTLEIQRTEQGDSAMYLCASSPEPGNTIYFGEGSWLTVV.